This entry describes one T cell receptor beta chain. These data come from a study of control samples from healthy donors and cancer patients. Trimming cost V 0 bases and J 8 bases, with 13 bases left between them. Looked up from germline, CDR1 is SNHLY and CDR2 is FYNNEI. CDR3 length: 15 residues. Data came from immunoSEQ multiplex PCR; TCRdb stores just in-frame clones and leaves some out. The sample lists more than 65,000 clones, approximately 90% seen once, with roughly 2% in the top ten. Sequencing used PBMCs. The chain carries TRBV2 and TRBJ1-4, with D possibly being TRBD1 (6 bases). The clonotype originates from a woman in her sixties or seventies with head and neck cancer. The CDR3 sequence: CASSEARGLREKLFF. The DNA for the CDR3 is TGTGCCAGCAGTGAAGCCAGGGGATTACGAGAAAAACTGTTTTTT.